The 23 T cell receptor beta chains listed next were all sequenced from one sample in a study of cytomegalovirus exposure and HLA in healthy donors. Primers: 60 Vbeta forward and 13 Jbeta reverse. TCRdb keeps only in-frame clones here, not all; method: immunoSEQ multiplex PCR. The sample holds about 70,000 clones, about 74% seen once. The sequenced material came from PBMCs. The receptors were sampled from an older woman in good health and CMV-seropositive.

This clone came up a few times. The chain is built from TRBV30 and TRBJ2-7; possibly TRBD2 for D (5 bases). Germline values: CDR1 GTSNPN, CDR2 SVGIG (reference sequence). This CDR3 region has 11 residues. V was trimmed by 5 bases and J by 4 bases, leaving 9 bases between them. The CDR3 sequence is CAWEGVYEQYF. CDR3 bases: TGTGCCTGGGAGGGAGTATACGAGCAGTACTTC.

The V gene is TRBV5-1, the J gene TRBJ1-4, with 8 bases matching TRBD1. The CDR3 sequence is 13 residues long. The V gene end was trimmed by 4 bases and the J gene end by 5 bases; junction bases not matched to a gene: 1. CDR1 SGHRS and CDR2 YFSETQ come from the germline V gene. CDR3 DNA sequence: TGCGCCAGCAGCGGACAGGGAAATGAAAAACTGTTTTTT. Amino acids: CASSGQGNEKLFF.

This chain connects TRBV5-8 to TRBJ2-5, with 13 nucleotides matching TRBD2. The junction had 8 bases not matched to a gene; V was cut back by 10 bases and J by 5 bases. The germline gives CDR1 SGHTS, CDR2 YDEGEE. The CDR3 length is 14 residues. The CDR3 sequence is CAGGTSGTFETQYF. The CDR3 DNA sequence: TGTGCCGGAGGGACTAGCGGGACGTTCGAGACCCAGTACTTC.

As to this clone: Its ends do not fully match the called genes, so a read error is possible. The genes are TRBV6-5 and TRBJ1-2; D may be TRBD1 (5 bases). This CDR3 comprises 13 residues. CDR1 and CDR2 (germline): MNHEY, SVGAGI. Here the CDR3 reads CASSYSGARGYAF. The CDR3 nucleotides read TGTGCCAGCAGTTACTCAGGGGCCCGAGGCTACGCCTTC.

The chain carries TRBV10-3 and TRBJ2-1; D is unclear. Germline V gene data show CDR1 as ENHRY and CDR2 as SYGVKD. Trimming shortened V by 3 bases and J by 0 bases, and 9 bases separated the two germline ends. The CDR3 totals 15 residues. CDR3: CAISDGSSSYNEQFF. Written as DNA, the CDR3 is TGTGCCATCAGTGACGGTTCGAGCTCCTACAATGAGCAGTTCTTC.

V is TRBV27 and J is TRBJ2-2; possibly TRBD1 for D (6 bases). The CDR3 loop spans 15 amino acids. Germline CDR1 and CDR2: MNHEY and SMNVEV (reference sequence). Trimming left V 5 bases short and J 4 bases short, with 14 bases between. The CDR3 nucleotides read TGTGCCAGCAGTCACGAGGGGGTGGTCACCGGGGAGCTGTTTTTT. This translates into CASSHEGVVTGELFF.

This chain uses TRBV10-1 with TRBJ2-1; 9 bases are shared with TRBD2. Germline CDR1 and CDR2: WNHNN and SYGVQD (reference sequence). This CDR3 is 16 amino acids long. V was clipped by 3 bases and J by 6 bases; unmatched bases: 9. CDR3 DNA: TGCGCCAGCAGTGAAGACCCCGGACTAGCGTTCAATGAGCAGTTCTTC. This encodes CASSEDPGLAFNEQFF.

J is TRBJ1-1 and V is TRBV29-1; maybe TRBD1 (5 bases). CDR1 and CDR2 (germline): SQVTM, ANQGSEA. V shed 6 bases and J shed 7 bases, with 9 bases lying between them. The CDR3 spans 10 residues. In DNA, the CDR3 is TGCAGCGTCCTGACAGTTGAAGCTTTCTTT. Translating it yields CSVLTVEAFF.

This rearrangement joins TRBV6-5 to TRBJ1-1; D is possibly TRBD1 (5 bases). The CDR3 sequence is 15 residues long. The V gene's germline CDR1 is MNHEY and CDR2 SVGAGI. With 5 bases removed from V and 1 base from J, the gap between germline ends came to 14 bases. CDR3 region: CASSPQRGSNTEAFF. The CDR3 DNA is TGTGCCAGCAGTCCCCAAAGGGGTTCGAACACTGAAGCTTTCTTT.

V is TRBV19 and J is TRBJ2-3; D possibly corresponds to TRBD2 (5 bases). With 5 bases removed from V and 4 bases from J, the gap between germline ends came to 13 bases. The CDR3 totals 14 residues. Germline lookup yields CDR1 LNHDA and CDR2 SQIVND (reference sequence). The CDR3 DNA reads TGTGCCAGTAGTTCTCGGGGAAGACCAGATACGCAGTATTTT. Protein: CASSSRGRPDTQYF.

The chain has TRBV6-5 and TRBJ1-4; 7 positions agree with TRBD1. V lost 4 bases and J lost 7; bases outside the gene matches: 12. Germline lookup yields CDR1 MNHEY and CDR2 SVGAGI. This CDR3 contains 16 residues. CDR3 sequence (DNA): TGTGCCAGCAGTTGGGACAGTGCCTCGTTTGGTGAAAAACTGTTTTTT. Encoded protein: CASSWDSASFGEKLFF.

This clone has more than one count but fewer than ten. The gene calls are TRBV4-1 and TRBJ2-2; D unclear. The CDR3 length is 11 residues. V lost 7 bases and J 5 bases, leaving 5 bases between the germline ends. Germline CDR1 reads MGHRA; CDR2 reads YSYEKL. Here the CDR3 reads CASKETGELFF. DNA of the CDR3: TGCGCCAGCAAGGAGACCGGGGAGCTGTTTTTT.

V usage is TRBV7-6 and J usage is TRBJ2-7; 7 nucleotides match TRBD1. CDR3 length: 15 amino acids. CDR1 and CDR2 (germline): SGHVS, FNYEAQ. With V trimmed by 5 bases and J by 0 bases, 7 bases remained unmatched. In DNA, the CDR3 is TGTGCCAGCAGCACCCGACAGGGAAGCTCCTACGAGCAGTACTTC. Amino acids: CASSTRQGSSYEQYF.

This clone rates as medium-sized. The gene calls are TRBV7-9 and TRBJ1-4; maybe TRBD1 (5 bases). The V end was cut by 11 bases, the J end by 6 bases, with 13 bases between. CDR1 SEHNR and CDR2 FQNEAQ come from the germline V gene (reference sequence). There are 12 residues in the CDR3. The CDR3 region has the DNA TGTGCCCTCGGGGGTTCTCATGAAAAACTGTTTTTT. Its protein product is CALGGSHEKLFF.

The chain's CDR3 is CASSRGRGPRGYTF. The CDR3 nucleotides are TGCGCCAGCAGCCGCGGCAGGGGGCCGAGGGGCTACACCTTC. J is TRBJ1-2 and V is TRBV4-1, with 8 bases matching TRBD1. Germline CDR1 MGHRA, CDR2 YSYEKL. Trimming took 4 bases from V and 8 from J; bases not matched to a gene: 9. The CDR3 covers 14 residues.

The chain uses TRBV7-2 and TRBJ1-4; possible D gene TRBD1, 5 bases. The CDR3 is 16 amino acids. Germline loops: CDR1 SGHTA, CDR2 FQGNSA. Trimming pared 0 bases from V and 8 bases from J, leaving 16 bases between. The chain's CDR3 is CASSLASWGGEEKLFF. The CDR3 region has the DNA TGTGCCAGCAGCTTAGCGAGCTGGGGGGGTGAGGAAAAACTGTTTTTT. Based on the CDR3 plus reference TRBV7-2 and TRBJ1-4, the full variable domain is GAGVSQSPSNKVTEKGKDVELRCDPISGHTALYWYRQSLGQGLEFLIYFQGNSAPDKSGLPSDRFSAERTGGSVSTLTIQRTQQEDSAVYLCASSLASWGGEEKLFFGSGTQLSVL.

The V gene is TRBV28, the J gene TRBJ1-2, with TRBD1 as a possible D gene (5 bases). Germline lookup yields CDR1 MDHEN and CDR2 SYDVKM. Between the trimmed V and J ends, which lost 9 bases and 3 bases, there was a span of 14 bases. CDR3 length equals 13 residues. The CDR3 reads CASGAHGHYGYTF. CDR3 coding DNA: TGTGCCAGTGGGGCCCACGGGCACTATGGCTACACCTTC.

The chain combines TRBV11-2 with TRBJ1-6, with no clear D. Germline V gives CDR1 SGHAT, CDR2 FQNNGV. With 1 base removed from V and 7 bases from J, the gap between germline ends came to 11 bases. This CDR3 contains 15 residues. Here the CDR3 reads CASSLGRPANSPLHF. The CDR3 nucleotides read TGTGCCAGCAGCTTAGGTCGGCCAGCGAATTCACCCCTCCACTTT.

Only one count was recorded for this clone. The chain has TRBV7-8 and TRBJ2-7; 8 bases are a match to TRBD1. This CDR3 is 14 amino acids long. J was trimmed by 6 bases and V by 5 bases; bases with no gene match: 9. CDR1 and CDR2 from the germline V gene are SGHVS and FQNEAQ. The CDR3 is CASSMPRGLGEQYF. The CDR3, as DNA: TGTGCCAGCAGCATGCCCAGGGGGCTGGGCGAGCAGTACTTC.

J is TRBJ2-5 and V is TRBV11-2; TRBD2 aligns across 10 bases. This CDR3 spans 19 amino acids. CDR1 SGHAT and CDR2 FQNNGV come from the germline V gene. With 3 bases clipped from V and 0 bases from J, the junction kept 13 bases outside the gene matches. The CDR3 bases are TGTGCCAGCAGCTTCTGGAAGCGGGGGGGCCTCGGCTACCAAGAGACCCAGTACTTC. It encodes CASSFWKRGGLGYQETQYF.

CDR3: CASSKGDSSNQPQHF. The CDR3 DNA reads TGTGCCAGCAGCAAAGGGGACAGTAGCAATCAGCCCCAGCATTTT. The rearrangement uses TRBV9 and TRBJ1-5, with 7 positions matching TRBD1. The CDR3 consists of 15 residues. The V gene end was trimmed by 4 bases and the J gene end by 0 bases; junction bases not matched to a gene: 4. In germline, CDR1 is SGDLS, CDR2 YYNGEE.

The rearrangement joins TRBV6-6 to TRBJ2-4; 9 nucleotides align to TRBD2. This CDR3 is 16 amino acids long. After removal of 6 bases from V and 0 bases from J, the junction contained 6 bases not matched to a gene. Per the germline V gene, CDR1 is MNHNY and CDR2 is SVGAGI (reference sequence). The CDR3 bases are TGTGCCAGCAGCCCACGACTAGCGGTAGCCAAAAACATTCAGTACTTC. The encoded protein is CASSPRLAVAKNIQYF.

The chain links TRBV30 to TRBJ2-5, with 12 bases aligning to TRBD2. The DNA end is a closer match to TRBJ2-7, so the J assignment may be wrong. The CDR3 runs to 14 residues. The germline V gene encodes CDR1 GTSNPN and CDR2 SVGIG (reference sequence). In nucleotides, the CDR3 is TGTGCCTGGTCTAGCGGGGGGGCCCGATACGAGCAGTACTTC. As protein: CAWSSGGARYEQYF.